Presented here are 17 T cell receptor beta chains from one specimen sequenced in a study of cytomegalovirus exposure and HLA in healthy donors. The PCR used 60 Vbeta and 13 Jbeta primers. TCRdb's table, derived via immunoSEQ multiplex PCR, lists solely in-frame clones and lacks some. This repertoire comprises more than 70,000 clones; its ten largest clones make up 1.4% to 1.5%. The specimen sequenced was PBMCs. The receptors were sampled from a woman aged 55 to 70 in good health and CMV-seronegative.

CDR3 region: CASSQELTSGRGEQFF. For the CDR3, the DNA is TGCGCCAGCAGCCAAGAATTAACTAGCGGGAGGGGTGAGCAGTTCTTC. V and J are TRBV4-3 and TRBJ2-1; 13 positions agree with TRBD2. Germline values: CDR1 LGHNA, CDR2 YSLEER. V dropped 0 bases and J dropped 9; count of bases not matched to a gene: 5. The CDR3 runs to 16 residues.

This CDR3 is CASSIGMNTIYF. Here the CDR3 DNA reads TGTGCCAGCAGCATCGGTATGAACACCATATATTTT. J is TRBJ1-3 and V is TRBV7-2, with D unclear. Germline V lookup: CDR1 SGHTA, CDR2 FQGNSA. This CDR3 has 12 residues. V lost 5 bases and J 7 bases, leaving 9 bases between the germline ends.

The chain couples TRBV20-1 to TRBJ2-4; D remains ambiguous. V lost 3 bases to trimming and J lost 5 bases, with 5 bases between them. There are 11 residues in the CDR3. Per the germline V gene, CDR1 is DFQATT and CDR2 is SNEGSKA (reference sequence). The CDR3 protein is CSASRQNIQYF. The CDR3 bases are TGCAGTGCTAGCCGTCAAAACATTCAGTACTTC.

The V call is TRBV5-6, the J call TRBJ1-2; the D is unclear. Germline-derived CDR1 and CDR2 are SGHDT and YYEEEE. Trimming pared 3 bases from V and 3 bases from J, leaving 9 bases between. This CDR3 has 13 residues. CDR3 nucleotide sequence: TGTGCCAGCAGCTCCGGCGGGTACTATGGCTACACCTTC. Its translation: CASSSGGYYGYTF.

The chain has TRBV28 and TRBJ1-2; D unresolved. V was trimmed by 5 bases and J by 6 bases, leaving 16 bases between them. CDR1 and CDR2 from the germline V gene are MDHEN and SYDVKM. CDR3 length: 14 amino acids. The CDR3 here is CASSPPGWRDGYTF. In nucleotides, the CDR3 is TGTGCCAGCAGTCCCCCCGGTTGGAGAGATGGCTACACCTTC.

The chain is built from TRBV28 and TRBJ2-3, with TRBD2 as a possible D gene (6 bases). Trimming took 2 bases from V and 1 from J, leaving 16 bases between them. Germline CDR1 and CDR2: MDHEN and SYDVKM. The CDR3 is made up of 17 amino acids. Here the CDR3 DNA reads TGTGCCAGCAGTTTAGGGCAGGGCGGGGTCGGCACAGATACGCAGTATTTT. It specifies CASSLGQGGVGTDTQYF.

This chain joins TRBV28 and TRBJ2-1; TRBD1 matches at 9 bases. CDR1 is MDHEN, CDR2 SYDVKM, per germline. V gave up 6 bases and J gave up 6 bases; unmatched junction bases: 9. The CDR3 length is 15 residues. The CDR3 coding sequence is TGTGCCAGCAGCCGCAGGACAGGGGCAAGCAATGAGCAGTTCTTC. Protein sequence: CASSRRTGASNEQFF.

The chain joins TRBV2 to TRBJ1-3, with TRBD1 matching 9 bases. Unmatched junction bases numbered 10, after V lost 4 bases and J lost 3 bases. Germline CDR1 reads SNHLY; CDR2 reads FYNNEI. CDR3 length equals 17 residues. The CDR3 DNA is TGTGCCAGCAGTGCAACAGGGGGCCCCCCTTTTGGAAACACCATATATTTT. Translating gives CASSATGGPPFGNTIYF.

V usage is TRBV25-1 and J usage is TRBJ2-7, with D possibly being TRBD2 (6 bases). The CDR3 runs 12 residues. Trimming removed 4 bases at V and 7 bases at J, with 11 bases between. CDR1 MGHDK and CDR2 SYGVNS come from the germline V gene. The CDR3 DNA reads TGTGCCAGCAGTGCTGGCGGGATGGAGCAGTACTTC. It translates to CASSAGGMEQYF.

The chain is built from TRBV6-6 and TRBJ2-1, with TRBD2 identical over 7 bases. V was pared by 4 bases and J by 4 bases, with 7 bases of the junction left unmatched. Germline lookup yields CDR1 MNHNY and CDR2 SVGAGI (reference sequence). The CDR3 length is 15 residues. The CDR3 sequence: CASSSTSFDYNEQFF. The DNA for the CDR3 is TGTGCCAGCAGTTCGACTAGCTTCGATTACAATGAGCAGTTCTTC.

The V and J genes are TRBV5-5 and TRBJ2-3; the match to TRBD2 covers 15 bases. Germline loops: CDR1 SGHKS, CDR2 YYEKEE (reference sequence). This CDR3 contains 16 residues. The trim removed 4 bases at V and 4 bases at J, leaving 4 bases unmatched. The CDR3 loop is CASSGLAGGPADTQYF. The CDR3 DNA follows: TGTGCCAGCAGCGGACTAGCGGGAGGGCCTGCAGATACGCAGTATTTT.

This chain uses TRBV6-6 with TRBJ2-1; 12 bases are a match to TRBD2. V dropped 10 bases and J dropped 10; count of bases not matched to a gene: 14. In germline, CDR1 is MNHNY, CDR2 SVGAGI (reference sequence). The CDR3 length is 15 residues. The CDR3 region has the DNA TGTGCCACCACCTCATCGCTAGCGGGAGGGTGGGAGCAGTTCTTC. The encoded protein is CATTSSLAGGWEQFF.

The chain recombines TRBV19 with TRBJ2-5; tentatively, D is TRBD1 (6 bases). This CDR3 is built from 15 residues. Germline loops: CDR1 LNHDA, CDR2 SQIVND (reference sequence). V lost 3 bases to trimming and J lost 2 bases, with 13 bases between them. CDR3 nucleotides: TGTGCCAGTAGTATTTTACTAGGGGGACAAGAGACCCAGTACTTC. Residues: CASSILLGGQETQYF.

The rearrangement uses TRBV5-3 and TRBJ2-2; 7 bases are a match to TRBD2. TRBV5-3 carries the ORF label, with uncertain function. The CDR3 consists of 15 residues. Germline trimming cut 4 bases from V and 4 bases from J; bases unmatched to any gene: 7. The CDR3 sequence is CARSPNSGVTGELFF. The CDR3 bases are TGTGCCAGAAGCCCCAACAGCGGGGTCACCGGGGAGCTGTTTTTT.

V usage is TRBV28 and J usage is TRBJ1-5; D is unclear. Trimming shortened V by 8 bases and J by 11 bases, and 10 bases separated the two germline ends. CDR1 MDHEN and CDR2 SYDVKM come from the germline V gene. The CDR3 extends over 10 amino acids. The CDR3 reads CASSQLAQHF. DNA of the CDR3: TGTGCCAGCTCCCAACTTGCCCAGCATTTT. The complete variable domain, with remaining parts taken from reference TRBV28 and TRBJ1-5, reads DVKVTQSSRYLVKRTGEKVFLECVQDMDHENMFWYRQDPGLGLRLIYFSYDVKMKEKGDIPEGYSVSREKKERFSLILESASTNQTSMYLCASSQLAQHFGDGTRLSIL.

The chain uses TRBV30 and TRBJ2-7; 11 bases map to TRBD2. CDR1 is GTSNPN, CDR2 SVGIG, per germline (reference sequence). This CDR3 is 16 amino acids long. The junction had 15 bases not matched to a gene; V was cut back by 4 bases and J by 7 bases. The CDR3 here is CAWIPPTSGRMGEQYF. CDR3 nucleotides: TGTGCCTGGATCCCTCCCACTAGCGGGAGAATGGGGGAGCAGTACTTC.

The CDR3 DNA reads TGTGCCAGCTCGCGGACTAGCGGGAGTAACACCGGGGAGCTGTTTTTT. Protein sequence: CASSRTSGSNTGELFF. V and J are TRBV18 and TRBJ2-2, with 13 bases fitting TRBD2. The CDR3 contains 16 residues. Per germline, CDR1 KGHSH and CDR2 LQKENI. The V and J ends lost 6 bases and 2 bases, in that order; junction bases with no gene match: 3.